What follows is one TCR beta chain and its context. The data derive from a study of control samples from healthy donors and cancer patients. V was clipped by 7 bases and J by 3 bases, with 10 bases between them. Germline CDR1 reads SNHLY; CDR2 reads FYNNEI. This CDR3 is 13 amino acids long. Produced via immunoSEQ multiplex PCR; TCRdb's table is partial and in-frame only. The profile shows around 160,000 clones, over 85% of them singletons. The V and J genes are TRBV2 and TRBJ2-1; D is ambiguous. The sample consisted of blood. The source of this sequence is a man between 18 and 29 years old in good health. The chain's CDR3 is CASTIMGYNEQFF. CDR3 coding DNA: TGTGCCAGCACGATCATGGGCTACAATGAGCAGTTCTTC.